Presented here are 26 T cell receptor beta chains from one specimen sequenced in a study of blood T cell repertoires in COVID-19. The repertoire was sequenced with immunoSEQ multiplex PCR; TCRdb's copy has only in-frame clones and lacks some. Of 95,000 to 150,000 clones detected, around 78% appear once; the ten largest clones hold about 2.3%. The sequencing sample was made of peripheral blood. The source is a man between 65 and 79 years old with acute or convalescent COVID-19.

The rearrangement links TRBV5-4 to TRBJ1-3; D call uncertain. The CDR3 spans 17 residues. V lost 0 bases, J lost 0 bases, and 13 bases lay in between. Germline CDR1 is SGHNT and CDR2 is YYREEE (reference sequence). CDR3 sequence reads: CASSLGPSLLSGNTIYF. DNA for the CDR3: TGTGCCAGCAGCTTGGGTCCTTCCCTACTCTCTGGAAACACCATATATTTT.

The rearrangement uses TRBV4-2 and TRBJ2-7; 9 nucleotides align to TRBD1. Trimming took 4 bases from V and 0 from J; bases not matched to a gene: 4. The CDR3 covers 15 residues. The germline V gene encodes CDR1 LGHNA and CDR2 YNFKEQ. CDR3 residues: CASSREDRGSYEQYF. Written as DNA, the CDR3 is TGTGCCAGCAGCCGGGAGGACAGGGGCTCCTACGAGCAGTACTTC.

The rearrangement links TRBV5-1 to TRBJ2-3; a weak D match, TRBD1 (5 bases). Germline V gives CDR1 SGHRS, CDR2 YFSETQ. With 7 bases removed from V and 0 bases from J, the gap between germline ends came to 15 bases. The CDR3 has 15 residues. CDR3 sequence (DNA): TGCGCCAGCGGAACTGACAGTACCAGCACAGATACGCAGTATTTT. Translated: CASGTDSTSTDTQYF.

V usage is TRBV5-4 and J usage is TRBJ1-3, with D possibly matching TRBD1 (6 bases). Germline assignment: CDR1 SGHNT and CDR2 YYREEE (reference sequence). This CDR3 comprises 13 residues. Trimming pared 4 bases from V and 3 bases from J, leaving 8 bases between. DNA of the CDR3: TGTGCCAGCAGCCAGGGGTTTGGAAACACCATATATTTT. Its protein is CASSQGFGNTIYF.

This clone was found once. The V call is TRBV9, the J call TRBJ2-7; 7 bases match TRBD1. The CDR3 is 16 amino acids. Trimming took 3 bases from V and 1 from J; bases not matched to a gene: 10. Germline V gene sequence: CDR1 SGDLS, CDR2 YYNGEE. Here the CDR3 reads CASSARRDSLSYEQYF. For the CDR3, the DNA is TGTGCCAGCAGCGCGAGAAGGGACAGTTTATCCTACGAGCAGTACTTC.

CDR3: CAISGDRVRGYTF. CDR3 DNA: TGTGCCATCAGTGGGGACAGGGTGAGGGGCTACACCTTC. This rearrangement joins TRBV10-3 to TRBJ1-2, with TRBD1 matching over 9 bases. The CDR3 covers 13 residues. The germline V gene encodes CDR1 ENHRY and CDR2 SYGVKD. Losses at the gene ends were 4 bases for V and 8 bases for J; bases not matched to a gene: 5.

Regarding this clone: An end of the junction differs from the germline gene, which may be a read error. The same CDR3 is also encoded by other DNA sequences in this sample. The chain is built from TRBV18 and TRBJ1-2; maybe TRBD1 (5 bases). The CDR3 extends over 14 amino acids. The V gene's germline CDR1 is KGHSH and CDR2 LQKENI. CDR3 residues: CASSPGQSNYGYTF. The CDR3 DNA sequence: TGCGCCAGCTCACCAGGGCAGAGTAACTATGGCTACACCTTC.

The gene calls are TRBV11-3 and TRBJ1-1; no definite D call. The germline V and J ends were trimmed by 5 bases and 3 bases, with 13 bases remaining between them. This CDR3 contains 14 residues. Germline V lookup: CDR1 SGHNT, CDR2 YENEEA. The CDR3 loop reads CASSPQPRDTEAFF. In DNA form, the CDR3 reads TGTGCCAGCAGCCCCCAACCACGGGACACTGAAGCTTTCTTT.

This clone turned up a few times. V gene TRBV19 combines with J gene TRBJ1-2; D call uncertain. The CDR3 runs to 11 residues. Germline V gives CDR1 LNHDA, CDR2 SQIVND (reference sequence). V lost 4 bases to trimming and J lost 8 bases, with 8 bases between them. Here the CDR3 DNA reads TGTGCCAGTAGTAGGTCTGCGGGCTACACCTTC. As protein: CASSRSAGYTF.

The chain employs TRBV7-3 and TRBJ2-4, with a weak D call TRBD1 (7 bases). The CDR3 totals 20 residues. CDR1 and CDR2 (germline): SGHTA, FQGTGA. The V end was cut by 3 bases, the J end by 1 base, with 25 bases between. The CDR3 protein is CASSFKQGPLRGWAKNIQYF. The CDR3 region has the DNA TGTGCCAGCAGCTTTAAACAGGGGCCTCTACGGGGGTGGGCCAAAAACATTCAGTACTTC.

The DNA for the CDR3 is TGCGCCAGCAGCCCGGACGGAGGCTTCGCTGAAGCTTTCTTT. Translated, it gives CASSPDGGFAEAFF. V usage is TRBV5-1 and J usage is TRBJ1-1; no clear D. From germline, CDR1 is SGHRS and CDR2 YFSETQ. This CDR3 is 14 amino acids long. Between the trimmed V and J ends, which lost 4 bases and 6 bases, there was a span of 16 bases.

V is TRBV4-3 and J is TRBJ1-2; the D is unclear. CDR1 is LGHNA, CDR2 YSLEER, per germline. The CDR3 length is 16 residues. The ends were cut back, 1 base at V and 8 bases at J, with 20 bases in the middle. The CDR3 sequence is CASSQGMSPLLGGYTF. CDR3 DNA: TGCGCCAGCAGCCAAGGAATGAGTCCTCTGCTGGGCGGCTACACCTTC.

V is TRBV19 and J is TRBJ1-6; no reliable D call. V was pared by 3 bases and J by 9 bases, with 12 bases between. This CDR3 contains 14 residues. CDR1 and CDR2 from the germline V gene are LNHDA and SQIVND (reference sequence). CDR3 bases: TGTGCCAGTAGTATCTCCCGCGGAGGTTCACCCCTCCACTTT. This gives the protein CASSISRGGSPLHF.

This rearrangement joins TRBV6-4 to TRBJ1-2, with TRBD1 matching 8 bases. Germline trimming cut 2 bases from V and 7 bases from J; bases unmatched to any gene: 6. The CDR3 consists of 14 residues. The germline CDR1 and CDR2 sequences are MRHNA and SNTAGT. The CDR3 loop is CASSDPGQEAGYTF. DNA of the CDR3: TGTGCCAGCAGTGACCCGGGACAGGAGGCTGGCTACACCTTC.

The chain uses TRBV5-1 and TRBJ2-2, with 7 bases fitting TRBD1. The CDR3 runs 13 residues. Looked up from germline, CDR1 is SGHRS and CDR2 is YFSETQ. The ends lost 4 bases at V and 6 bases at J; junction bases unmatched: 3. As DNA, the CDR3 is TGCGCCAGCAGCAAACAGGGGCCCGGGGAGCTGTTTTTT. This encodes CASSKQGPGELFF.

This chain connects TRBV10-3 to TRBJ2-1; D perhaps matches TRBD2 (6 bases). Germline V gives CDR1 ENHRY, CDR2 SYGVKD. The CDR3 is 16 residues long. Trimming left V 4 bases short and J 5 bases short, with 18 bases between. The CDR3 spells CAISGPQGGMDNEQFF. The CDR3 DNA follows: TGTGCCATCAGTGGACCCCAGGGAGGTATGGACAATGAGCAGTTCTTC.

This clone was seen a few times. This rearrangement joins TRBV28 to TRBJ2-5, with no clear D. Germline CDR1 and CDR2: MDHEN and SYDVKM. Trimming took 4 bases from V and 4 from J, leaving 10 bases between them. The CDR3 covers 13 residues. CDR3 DNA sequence: TGTGCCAGCAGTTCCGATCTAATAGAGACCCAGTACTTC. It translates to CASSSDLIETQYF.

A single count supports this clone. The chain carries TRBV27 and TRBJ2-5, with a possible D match to TRBD1 (6 bases). This CDR3 region has 14 residues. Trimming removed 7 bases at V and 4 bases at J, with 16 bases between. The V gene's germline CDR1 is MNHEY and CDR2 SMNVEV (reference sequence). Here the CDR3 reads CASMADRSGETQYF. The CDR3 DNA reads TGTGCCAGCATGGCAGACAGGAGCGGAGAGACCCAGTACTTC.

The chain employs TRBV5-1 and TRBJ1-4; D not resolved. The V gene's germline CDR1 is SGHRS and CDR2 YFSETQ. The CDR3 has 15 amino acids. V lost 0 bases to trimming and J lost 1 base, with 7 bases between them. The DNA of the CDR3 is TGCGCCAGCAGCTTGGTGGCAGGAACTAATGAAAAACTGTTTTTT. Residues: CASSLVAGTNEKLFF.

The rearrangement joins TRBV13 to TRBJ1-4; tentatively, D is TRBD1 (5 bases). Germline V gives CDR1 PRHDT, CDR2 FYEKMQ (reference sequence). Deletions cut 5 bases from V and 2 bases from J, with 9 bases between. CDR3 size: 14 residues. CDR3 DNA: TGTGCCAGCAGCCGCAGGGTCACTAATGAAAAACTGTTTTTT. Encoded protein: CASSRRVTNEKLFF.

This clone was seen only once. This chain connects TRBV5-1 to TRBJ2-1; TRBD1 agrees at 7 bases. The V gene's germline CDR1 is SGHRS and CDR2 YFSETQ. The CDR3 is 14 residues long. With 2 bases clipped from V and 15 bases from J, the junction kept 14 bases outside the gene matches. Written as DNA, the CDR3 is TGCGCCAGCAGCTTCGATATCGGTAGGGGACAGATGTTCTTC. This codes for CASSFDIGRGQMFF.

This chain joins TRBV29-1 and TRBJ1-2; 8 bases match TRBD1. Germline V gene data show CDR1 as SQVTM and CDR2 as ANQGSEA. V lost 6 bases, J lost 7 bases, and 10 bases stayed unmatched. The length of the CDR3 is 13 residues. CDR3 region: CSVWDRPTIGYTF. CDR3 DNA: TGCAGCGTCTGGGACAGGCCAACTATTGGCTACACCTTC.

The chain combines TRBV7-3 with TRBJ2-2; D not resolved. V lost 4 bases and J 6 bases, leaving 9 bases between the germline ends. Germline loops: CDR1 SGHTA, CDR2 FQGTGA. This CDR3 is 13 amino acids long. The CDR3 sequence is CASSSPRAGELFF. The CDR3 DNA sequence: TGTGCCAGCAGCTCACCCCGGGCCGGGGAGCTGTTTTTT. Variable domain in full (rest from reference TRBV7-3 and TRBJ2-2): GAGVSQTPSNKVTEKGKYVELRCDPISGHTALYWYRQSLGQGPEFLIYFQGTGAADDSGLPNDRFFAVRPEGSVSTLKIQRTERGDSAVYLCASSSPRAGELFFGEGSRLTVL.

V gene TRBV6-2 or TRBV6-3 combines with J gene TRBJ1-4; no reliable D call. V lost 2 bases to trimming and J lost 5 bases, with 15 bases between them. The CDR3 is 16 residues long. The germline V gene encodes CDR1 MNHEY and CDR2 SVGEGT. The CDR3 loop is CASSYPTGSGNEKLFF. Written as DNA, the CDR3 is TGTGCCAGCAGTTACCCAACCGGGTCCGGCAATGAAAAACTGTTTTTT.

The genes are TRBV2 and TRBJ2-7; 13 bases are shared with TRBD2. The CDR3 totals 15 residues. With 6 bases clipped from V and 3 bases from J, the junction kept 5 bases outside the gene matches. In germline, CDR1 is SNHLY, CDR2 FYNNEI. The CDR3: CASRELAGGSYEQYF. In DNA, the CDR3 is TGTGCCAGCAGGGAACTAGCGGGGGGGAGCTACGAGCAGTACTTC. Complete variable domain (other parts from reference TRBV2 and TRBJ2-7): EPEVTQTPSHQVTQMGQEVILRCVPISNHLYFYWYRQILGQKVEFLVSFYNNEISEKSEIFDDQFSVERPDGSNFTLKIRSTKLEDSAMYFCASRELAGGSYEQYFGPGTRLTVT.

The gene calls are TRBV9 and TRBJ2-5; 10 nucleotides match TRBD2. The CDR3 consists of 15 residues. V dropped 2 bases and J dropped 4; count of bases not matched to a gene: 5. Germline CDR1 reads SGDLS; CDR2 reads YYNGEE. CDR3 bases: TGTGCCAGCAGCGTCGGGACTAGCGTAGGAGAGACCCAGTACTTC. Protein sequence: CASSVGTSVGETQYF.